These 21 T cell receptor beta chains originate from one sample sequenced in a study of blood T cell repertoires in COVID-19. Only in-frame clones appear in the TCRdb table, and some are missing; sequencing was by immunoSEQ multiplex PCR. The table includes under 200,000 clones, about 83% detected once. Sequencing was carried out using PBMCs or T cells enriched from blood (not recorded which). These receptor sequences come from a man aged 40-49 years with acute COVID-19.

On this clone itself: This sample also contains other DNA sequences that code for the same CDR3. The V and J genes are TRBV4-1 and TRBJ1-5, with 8 bases matching TRBD1. The length of the CDR3 is 15 residues. CDR1 is MGHRA, CDR2 YSYEKL, per germline. V was pared by 1 base and J by 1 base, with 0 bases of the junction left unmatched. CDR3 DNA: TGCGCCAGCAGCCAAGGACAGGGGAGCAATCAGCCCCAGCATTTT. Translating gives CASSQGQGSNQPQHF.

V usage is TRBV7-2 and J usage is TRBJ2-2; tentative D call: TRBD2 (5 bases). This CDR3 has 15 amino acids. Trimming cost V 4 bases and J 11 bases, with 20 bases left between them. Germline V CDR1 and CDR2: SGHTA, FQGNSA. The CDR3 coding sequence is TGTGCCAGCAGCTCCGACGGGGTTAGGAGGAGTGAGCTGTTTTTT. Translated: CASSSDGVRRSELFF. The full variable domain, with the rest looked up from reference TRBV7-2 and TRBJ2-2, is GAGVSQSPSNKVTEKGKDVELRCDPISGHTALYWYRQSLGQGLEFLIYFQGNSAPDKSGLPSDRFSAERTGGSVSTLTIQRTQQEDSAVYLCASSSDGVRRSELFFGEGSRLTVL.

Turning to this clone: At one of its ends the junction is not consistent with the germline gene, which may arise from a read error. The chain combines TRBV19 with TRBJ2-2, with 8 bases fitting TRBD1. The germline V gene encodes CDR1 LNHDA and CDR2 SQIVND (reference sequence). This CDR3 is 14 amino acids long. CDR3 in DNA: TGTGCCAGTAGTATCCAGGGGGCGTACCGGGGAGCTGTTTTT. It is translated as CASSIQGAYRGAVF.

This clone was observed a handful of times. V gene TRBV4-3 combines with J gene TRBJ2-6; unclear D gene. CDR3 length equals 17 residues. V gave up 0 bases and J gave up 0 bases, with 9 bases separating them. Germline CDR1 LGHNA, CDR2 YSLEER. CDR3 coding DNA: TGCGCCAGCAGCCAAGAAGGCAGGTACTCTGGGGCCAACGTCCTGACTTTC. Encoded protein: CASSQEGRYSGANVLTF.

This chain joins TRBV4-3 and TRBJ1-3; D is unclear. The V gene lost 0 bases and the J gene lost 0 bases, with 9 bases spanning the gap. The CDR3 extends over 16 amino acids. The germline gives CDR1 LGHNA, CDR2 YSLEER. The CDR3 DNA sequence: TGCGCCAGCAGCCAAGAGAGGATGATCTCTGGAAACACCATATATTTT. Amino acids: CASSQERMISGNTIYF.

The CDR3 reads CASSEGTRLTGELFF. In nucleotides, the CDR3 is TGTGCCAGCAGTGAAGGGACTCGTCTCACCGGGGAGCTGTTTTTT. The chain is built from TRBV6-1 and TRBJ2-2; possibly TRBD2 for D (5 bases). The V gene's germline CDR1 is MNHNS and CDR2 SASEGT. V was cut by 1 base and J by 4 bases, with 10 bases left in between. The CDR3 is made up of 15 amino acids.

The genes are TRBV28 and TRBJ1-1, with D perhaps matching TRBD1 (5 bases). Germline CDR1 and CDR2: MDHEN and SYDVKM. The CDR3 totals 14 residues. V lost 10 bases, J lost 4 bases, and 19 bases lay in between. CDR3 loop: CATTVGGARTEAFF. The CDR3, as DNA: TGTGCCACCACCGTGGGGGGAGCGCGCACTGAAGCTTTCTTT.

The J gene is TRBJ2-2, the V gene TRBV5-5; 7 bases map to TRBD2. Germline CDR1 reads SGHKS; CDR2 reads YYEKEE (reference sequence). This CDR3 is built from 15 residues. V dropped 1 base and J dropped 7; count of bases not matched to a gene: 7. The CDR3 loop is CASSLLAAGIGELFF. The CDR3 DNA reads TGTGCCAGCAGCTTGCTAGCGGCCGGCATCGGGGAGCTGTTTTTT.

The chain recombines TRBV5-1 with TRBJ1-4, with D unclear. The CDR3 has 14 amino acids. Between the trimmed V and J ends, which lost 0 bases and 7 bases, there was a span of 10 bases. In germline, CDR1 is SGHRS, CDR2 YFSETQ. The CDR3 DNA sequence: TGCGCCAGCAGCTTGGAGGCCTCGGGTGAAAAACTGTTTTTT. Its translation is CASSLEASGEKLFF.

The rearrangement links TRBV18 to TRBJ1-3; 10 bases align to TRBD1. Germline V gene data show CDR1 as KGHSH and CDR2 as LQKENI. V lost 3 bases, J lost 4 bases, and 6 bases stayed unmatched. The CDR3 has 16 residues. CDR3 sequence reads: CASSPTGTGVGNTIYF. CDR3 in DNA: TGTGCCAGCTCACCCACCGGGACAGGGGTCGGAAACACCATATATTTT.

This chain links TRBV28 with TRBJ2-2, with D uncertain. V shed 5 bases and J shed 0 bases, with 10 bases lying between them. Germline lookup yields CDR1 MDHEN and CDR2 SYDVKM. The CDR3 runs 15 residues. The CDR3 sequence: CASSPPGSNTGELFF. In nucleotides, the CDR3 is TGTGCCAGCAGTCCCCCCGGGTCGAACACCGGGGAGCTGTTTTTT.

The chain employs TRBV7-9 and TRBJ2-5; 14 positions agree with TRBD2. Germline values: CDR1 SEHNR, CDR2 FQNEAQ (reference sequence). The CDR3 is made up of 16 amino acids. V lost 5 bases, J lost 5 bases, and 7 bases stayed unmatched. The CDR3: CASSPGLAGVGETQYF. CDR3 in DNA: TGTGCCAGCAGCCCGGGACTAGCGGGAGTGGGGGAGACCCAGTACTTC.

The chain has TRBV2 and TRBJ1-2; D may be TRBD1 (6 bases). The CDR3 sequence is 13 residues long. Germline CDR1 reads SNHLY; CDR2 reads FYNNEI. The V and J ends lost 4 bases and 4 bases respectively, with 10 bases between them. The CDR3 is CASSVGHFYGYTF. DNA for the CDR3: TGTGCCAGCAGTGTGGGACACTTCTATGGCTACACCTTC. Supplemented by reference TRBV2 and TRBJ1-2, the full variable domain reads EPEVTQTPSHQVTQMGQEVILRCVPISNHLYFYWYRQILGQKVEFLVSFYNNEISEKSEIFDDQFSVERPDGSNFTLKIRSTKLEDSAMYFCASSVGHFYGYTFGSGTRLTVV.

The chain combines TRBV7-9 with TRBJ2-7; maybe TRBD2 (5 bases). This CDR3 comprises 14 residues. V lost 5 bases to trimming and J lost 4 bases, with 15 bases between them. Germline V gene lookup returns CDR1 SEHNR and CDR2 FQNEAQ (reference sequence). The CDR3 sequence is CASSREGFGYEQYF. CDR3 sequence (DNA): TGTGCCAGCAGCCGAGAGGGTTTTGGGTACGAGCAGTACTTC.

V and J are TRBV29-1 and TRBJ2-7, with D uncertain. Germline lookup yields CDR1 SQVTM and CDR2 ANQGSEA. CDR3 size: 14 residues. V lost 0 bases, J lost 0 bases, and 9 bases lay in between. CDR3 amino acids: CSVEDPGSSYEQYF. The CDR3 DNA reads as TGCAGCGTTGAAGATCCTGGCAGCTCCTACGAGCAGTACTTC.

The J gene is TRBJ2-1, the V gene TRBV5-1; 12 nucleotides agree with TRBD2. From germline, CDR1 is SGHRS and CDR2 YFSETQ. After removal of 4 bases from V and 8 bases from J, the junction contained 7 bases not matched to a gene. The length of the CDR3 is 15 residues. As DNA, the CDR3 is TGCGCCAGCAGCACCCTAGCGGGAGGGAGGTATGAGCAGTTCTTC. Residues: CASSTLAGGRYEQFF.

The CDR3 region has the DNA TGTGCCAGCTCATTCTCCACCGGGGAGCTGTTTTTT. This sequence encodes CASSFSTGELFF. The V gene is TRBV18, the J gene TRBJ2-2; D ambiguous. CDR3 size: 12 residues. Trimming removed 5 bases at V and 4 bases at J, with 5 bases between. Germline V gives CDR1 KGHSH, CDR2 LQKENI. The variable domain in full, completed from reference TRBV18 and TRBJ2-2, reads NAGVMQNPRHLVRRRGQEARLRCSPMKGHSHVYWYRQLPEEGLKFMVYLQKENIIDESGMPKERFSAEFPKEGPSILRIQQVVRGDSAAYFCASSFSTGELFFGEGSRLTVL.

In DNA form, the CDR3 reads TGTGCCAGCAGCTTAGTAGTAGTGCGCGCAGATACGCAGTATTTT. As protein: CASSLVVVRADTQYF. The chain recombines TRBV7-2 with TRBJ2-3; no firm D call. Germline V gene lookup returns CDR1 SGHTA and CDR2 FQGNSA. The CDR3 contains 15 residues. Between the trimmed V and J ends, which lost 1 base and 4 bases, there was a span of 12 bases. Filled out from reference TRBV7-2 and TRBJ2-3, the complete variable domain reads GAGVSQSPSNKVTEKGKDVELRCDPISGHTALYWYRQSLGQGLEFLIYFQGNSAPDKSGLPSDRFSAERTGGSVSTLTIQRTQQEDSAVYLCASSLVVVRADTQYFGPGTRLTVL.

V and J are TRBV4-3 and TRBJ2-1; TRBD2 might be the D (6 bases). CDR1 LGHNA and CDR2 YSLEER come from the germline V gene. The CDR3 extends over 17 amino acids. V gave up 0 bases and J gave up 3 bases, with 15 bases separating them. The CDR3 loop reads CASSQEPLATRYNEQFF. Here the CDR3 DNA reads TGCGCCAGCAGCCAAGAACCCCTAGCGACACGCTACAATGAGCAGTTCTTC.

The rearrangement links TRBV7-9 to TRBJ2-1; D is possibly TRBD2 (5 bases). V lost 4 bases and J 10 bases, leaving 8 bases between the germline ends. The CDR3 loop spans 11 amino acids. The germline gives CDR1 SEHNR, CDR2 FQNEAQ (reference sequence). CDR3 DNA sequence: TGTGCCAGCAGCTCGAGCGGCGAGCAGTTCTTC. It translates to CASSSSGEQFF.

J is TRBJ1-2 and V is TRBV6-5; 7 bases agree with TRBD1. Germline V gene data show CDR1 as MNHEY and CDR2 as SVGAGI. Trimming at V came to 2 bases and at J to 4 bases, leaving 7 bases not matched to a gene. The CDR3 has 15 residues. In nucleotides, the CDR3 is TGTGCCAGCAGTTACGCAGGGGGTGGAATCTATGGCTACACCTTC. It is translated as CASSYAGGGIYGYTF.